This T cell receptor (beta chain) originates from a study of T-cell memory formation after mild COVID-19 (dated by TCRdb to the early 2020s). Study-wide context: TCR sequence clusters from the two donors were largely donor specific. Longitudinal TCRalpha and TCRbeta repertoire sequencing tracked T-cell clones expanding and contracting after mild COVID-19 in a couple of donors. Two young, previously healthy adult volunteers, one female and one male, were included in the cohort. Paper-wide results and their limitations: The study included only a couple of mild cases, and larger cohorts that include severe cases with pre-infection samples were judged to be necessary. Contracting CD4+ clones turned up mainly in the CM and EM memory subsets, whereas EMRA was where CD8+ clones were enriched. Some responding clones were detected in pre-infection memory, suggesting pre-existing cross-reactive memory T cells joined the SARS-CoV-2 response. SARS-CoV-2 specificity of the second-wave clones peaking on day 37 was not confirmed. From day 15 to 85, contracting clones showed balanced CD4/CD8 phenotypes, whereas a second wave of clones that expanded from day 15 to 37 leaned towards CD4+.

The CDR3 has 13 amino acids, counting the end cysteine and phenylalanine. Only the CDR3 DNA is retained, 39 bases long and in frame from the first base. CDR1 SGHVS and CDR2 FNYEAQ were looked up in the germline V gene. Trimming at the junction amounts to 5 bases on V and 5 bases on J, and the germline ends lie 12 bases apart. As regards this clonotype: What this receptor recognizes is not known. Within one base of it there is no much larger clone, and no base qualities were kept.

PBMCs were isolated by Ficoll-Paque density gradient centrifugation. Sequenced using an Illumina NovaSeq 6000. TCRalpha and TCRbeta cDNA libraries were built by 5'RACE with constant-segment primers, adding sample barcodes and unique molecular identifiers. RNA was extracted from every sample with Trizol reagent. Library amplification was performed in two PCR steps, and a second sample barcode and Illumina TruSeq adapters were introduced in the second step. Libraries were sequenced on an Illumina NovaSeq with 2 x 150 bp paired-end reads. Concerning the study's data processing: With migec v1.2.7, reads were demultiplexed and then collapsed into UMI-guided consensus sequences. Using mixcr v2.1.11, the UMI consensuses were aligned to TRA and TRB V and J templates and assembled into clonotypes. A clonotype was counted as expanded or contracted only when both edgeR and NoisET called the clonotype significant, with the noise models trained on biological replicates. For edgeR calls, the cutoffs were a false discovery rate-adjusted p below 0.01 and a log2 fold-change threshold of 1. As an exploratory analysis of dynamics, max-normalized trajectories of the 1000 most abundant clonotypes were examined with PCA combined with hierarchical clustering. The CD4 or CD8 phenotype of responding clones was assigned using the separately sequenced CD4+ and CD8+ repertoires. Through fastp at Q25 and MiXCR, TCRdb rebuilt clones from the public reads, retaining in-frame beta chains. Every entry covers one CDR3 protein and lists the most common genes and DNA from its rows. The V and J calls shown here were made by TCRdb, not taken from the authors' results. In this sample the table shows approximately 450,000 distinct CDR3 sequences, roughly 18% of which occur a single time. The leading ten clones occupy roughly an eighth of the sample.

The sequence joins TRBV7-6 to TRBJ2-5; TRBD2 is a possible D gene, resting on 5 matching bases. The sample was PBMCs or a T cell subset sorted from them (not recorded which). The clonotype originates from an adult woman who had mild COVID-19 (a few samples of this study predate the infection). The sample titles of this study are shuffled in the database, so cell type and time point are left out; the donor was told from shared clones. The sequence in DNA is TGTGCCAGCAGCCGAGATCCGGGGGAGACCCAGTACTTC. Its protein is CASSRDPGETQYF.